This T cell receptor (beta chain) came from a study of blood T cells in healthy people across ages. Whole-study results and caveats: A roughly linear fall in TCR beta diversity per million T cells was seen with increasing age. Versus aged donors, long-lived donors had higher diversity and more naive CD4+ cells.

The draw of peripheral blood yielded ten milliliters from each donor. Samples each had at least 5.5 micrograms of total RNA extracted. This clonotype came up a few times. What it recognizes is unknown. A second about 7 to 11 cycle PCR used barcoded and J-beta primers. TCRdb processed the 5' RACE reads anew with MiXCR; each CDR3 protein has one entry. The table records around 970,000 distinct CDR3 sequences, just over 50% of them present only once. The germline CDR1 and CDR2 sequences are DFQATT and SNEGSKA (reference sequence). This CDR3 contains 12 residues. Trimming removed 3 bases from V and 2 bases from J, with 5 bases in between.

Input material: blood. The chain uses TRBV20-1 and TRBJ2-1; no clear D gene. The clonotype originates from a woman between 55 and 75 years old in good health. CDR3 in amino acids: CSASDTYNEQFF. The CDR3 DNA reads TGCAGTGCTAGTGACACCTACAATGAGCAGTTCTTC.